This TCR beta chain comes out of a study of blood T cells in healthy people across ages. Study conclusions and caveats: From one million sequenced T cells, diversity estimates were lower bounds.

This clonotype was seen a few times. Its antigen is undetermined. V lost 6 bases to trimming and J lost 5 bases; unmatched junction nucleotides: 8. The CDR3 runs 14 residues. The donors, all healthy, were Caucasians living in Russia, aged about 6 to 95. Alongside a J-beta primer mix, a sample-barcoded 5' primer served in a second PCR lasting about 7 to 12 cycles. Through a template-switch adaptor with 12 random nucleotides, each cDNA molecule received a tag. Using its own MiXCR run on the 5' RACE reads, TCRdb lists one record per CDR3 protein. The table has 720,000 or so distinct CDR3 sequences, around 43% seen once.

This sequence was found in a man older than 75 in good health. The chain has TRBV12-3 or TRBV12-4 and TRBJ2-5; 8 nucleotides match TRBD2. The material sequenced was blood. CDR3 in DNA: TGTGCCAGCAGACCGAGCGGGAGTAAGGAGACCCAGTACTTC. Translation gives CASRPSGSKETQYF.